The 18 T cell receptor beta chains below all came from one sample that was sequenced in a study of OX40 agonist ivuxolimab in advanced cancers. The repertoire was sequenced with immunoSEQ multiplex PCR; TCRdb's copy has only in-frame clones and lacks some. The sample contains tens of thousands of clones, over 90% of which appear only once. Here the sequenced sample was CD4+ or CD8+ T cells sorted from blood, taken in a trial of the OX40 agonist ivuxolimab. These receptors all stem from an adult with an advanced solid tumor such as melanoma, head and neck, liver or kidney cancer.

This sequence joins TRBV4-1 and TRBJ2-5; perhaps TRBD2 as D (5 bases). The end of the DNA is better explained by TRBJ2-7, so the J call may be wrong. The CDR3 is made up of 14 amino acids. Germline CDR1 reads MGHRA; CDR2 reads YSYEKL. CDR3 coding DNA: TGCGCCAGCAGCCAGGGCGGGCCATCCTACGAGCAGTACTTC. Translation: CASSQGGPSYEQYF.

This CDR3 is CASSQKTLSEADTQYF. The CDR3 coding sequence is TGTGCCAGCAGCCAAAAGACCCTTAGCGAAGCAGATACGCAGTATTTT. The chain links TRBV4-2 to TRBJ2-3, with D maybe TRBD2 (5 bases). CDR1 and CDR2 from the germline V gene are LGHNA and YNFKEQ. V was trimmed by 2 bases and J by 4 bases, leaving 16 bases between them. The CDR3 totals 16 residues.

This chain links TRBV27 with TRBJ2-3; D remains ambiguous. Germline CDR1 reads MNHEY; CDR2 reads SMNVEV (reference sequence). The length of the CDR3 is 12 residues. Trimming shortened V by 1 base and J by 5 bases, and 4 bases separated the two germline ends. The CDR3 nucleotides are TGTGCCAGCAGTTTATTAGGAGATACGCAGTATTTT. Amino acids: CASSLLGDTQYF.

The chain uses TRBV4-3 and TRBJ1-4; 7 bases agree with TRBD1. Germline V gives CDR1 LGHNA, CDR2 YSLEER. This CDR3 is built from 14 residues. V lost 8 bases to trimming and J lost 0 bases; unmatched junction nucleotides: 3. CDR3 nucleotides: TGCGCCAGCCAGGGGGGGACAACTAATGAAAAACTGTTTTTT. It encodes CASQGGTTNEKLFF.

This clone was recorded once. The chain couples TRBV9 to TRBJ2-2; D not resolved. The germline V gene has CDR1 SGDLS and CDR2 YYNGEE. This CDR3 is 13 amino acids long. V lost 4 bases and J 6 bases, leaving 10 bases between the germline ends. The CDR3 spells CASSPPPPGELFF. DNA of the CDR3: TGTGCCAGCAGCCCACCCCCCCCCGGGGAGCTGTTTTTT.

The chain combines TRBV27 with TRBJ2-2, with 7 positions matching TRBD2. CDR1 is MNHEY, CDR2 SMNVEV, per germline (reference sequence). The CDR3 runs 14 residues. J lost 7 bases, V lost 1 base, and 3 bases had no gene match. CDR3 sequence reads: CASSLWGGGGELFF. For the CDR3, the DNA is TGTGCCAGCAGTTTATGGGGGGGTGGCGGGGAGCTGTTTTTT.

The rearrangement joins TRBV27 to TRBJ1-5; no clear D. Between the trimmed V and J ends, which lost 4 bases and 0 bases, there was a span of 4 bases. This CDR3 spans 13 amino acids. Germline lookup yields CDR1 MNHEY and CDR2 SMNVEV (reference sequence). CDR3 DNA: TGTGCCAGCAGTTACAGTAGCAATCAGCCCCAGCATTTT. Translated, it gives CASSYSSNQPQHF.

The chain is built from TRBV30 and TRBJ2-2; D might be TRBD2 (6 bases). The V end lost 4 bases, the J end lost 1 base, and 13 bases lay between the germline ends. The CDR3 totals 15 residues. The V gene's germline CDR1 is GTSNPN and CDR2 SVGIG (reference sequence). CDR3: CAWNPGLRNTGELFF. In nucleotides, the CDR3 is TGTGCCTGGAATCCGGGACTCAGGAACACCGGGGAGCTGTTTTTT.

This clone was seen just once. This chain joins TRBV5-4 and TRBJ2-3, with 7 bases that match TRBD2. Germline CDR1 SGHNT, CDR2 YYREEE (reference sequence). The CDR3 has 16 residues. With 0 bases clipped from V and 1 base from J, the junction kept 5 bases outside the gene matches. The CDR3 loop reads CASSLAGSGGTDTQYF. The CDR3 DNA is TGTGCCAGCAGCTTGGCGGGCAGCGGGGGCACAGATACGCAGTATTTT.

CDR3 sequence: CASSPLGGGGGHEQYF. Here the CDR3 DNA reads TGTGCCAGCAGCCCGCTGGGGGGCGGGGGAGGACACGAGCAGTACTTC. The chain is built from TRBV9 and TRBJ2-7, with D possibly matching TRBD2 (7 bases). The CDR3 consists of 16 residues. Looked up from germline, CDR1 is SGDLS and CDR2 is YYNGEE. With 4 bases removed from V and 5 bases from J, the gap between germline ends came to 22 bases.

V and J are TRBV27 and TRBJ2-7; 7 positions agree with TRBD1. V dropped 5 bases and J dropped 0; count of bases not matched to a gene: 7. Germline-derived CDR1 and CDR2 are MNHEY and SMNVEV (reference sequence). The CDR3 runs 15 residues. This CDR3 is CASSPRRDSSYEQYF. CDR3 in DNA: TGTGCCAGCAGTCCAAGAAGGGACAGCTCCTACGAGCAGTACTTC.

The chain combines TRBV6-4 with TRBJ2-5; TRBD2 agrees at 10 bases. V was clipped by 4 bases and J by 4 bases; unmatched bases: 6. CDR1 is MRHNA, CDR2 SNTAGT, per germline. The CDR3 is 15 residues long. The CDR3 spells CASSASGGFRETQYF. The DNA of the CDR3 is TGTGCCAGCAGTGCTAGCGGGGGATTCCGAGAGACCCAGTACTTC.

V gene TRBV7-6 combines with J gene TRBJ2-7, with a tentative D call TRBD2 (6 bases). This CDR3 comprises 14 residues. The V gene's germline CDR1 is SGHVS and CDR2 FNYEAQ. The V gene lost 5 bases and the J gene lost 3 bases, with 14 bases spanning the gap. In DNA form, the CDR3 reads TGTGCCAGCAGCCCGAGAGCGGGTGGCTACGAGCAGTACTTC. It encodes CASSPRAGGYEQYF. The whole variable domain, remainder taken from reference TRBV7-6 and TRBJ2-7, is GAGVSQSPRYKVTKRGQDVALRCDPISGHVSLYWYRQALGQGPEFLTYFNYEAQQDKSGLPNDRFSAERPEGSISTLTIQRTEQRDSAMYRCASSPRAGGYEQYFGPGTRLTVT.

The CDR3 is CASSLTYEQYF. CDR3 nucleotide sequence: TGTGCCAGCAGCCTTACCTACGAGCAGTACTTC. The chain is built from TRBV5-6 and TRBJ2-7; D gene ambiguous. This CDR3 is built from 11 residues. Germline CDR1 is SGHDT and CDR2 is YYEEEE. The V end lost 4 bases, the J end lost 2 bases, and 4 bases lay between the germline ends.

This chain connects TRBV9 to TRBJ2-7; D gene unclear. Germline CDR1 SGDLS, CDR2 YYNGEE. V lost 0 bases and J 4 bases, leaving 11 bases between the germline ends. The CDR3 loop spans 14 amino acids. CDR3 DNA sequence: TGTGCCAGCAGCGTAGAGGAGCTCGGGTACGAGCAGTACTTC. Its protein product is CASSVEELGYEQYF.

The chain combines TRBV15 with TRBJ2-5, with 7 nucleotides matching TRBD1. Germline V lookup: CDR1 LNHNV, CDR2 YYDKDF (reference sequence). With V trimmed by 0 bases and J by 5 bases, 6 bases remained unmatched. The CDR3 extends over 15 amino acids. This CDR3 reads CATSREQGEWETQYF. The DNA for the CDR3 is TGTGCCACCAGCAGAGAGCAGGGGGAGTGGGAGACCCAGTACTTC. Using reference TRBV15 and TRBJ2-5 for the parts outside the CDR3, the full variable domain is DAMVIQNPRYQVTQFGKPVTLSCSQTLNHNVMYWYQQKSSQAPKLLFHYYDKDFNNEADTPDNFQSRRPNTSFCFLDIRSPGLGDTAMYLCATSREQGEWETQYFGPGTRLLVL.

In nucleotides, the CDR3 is TGTGCCAGCAGCGTAGGTGGGGGGGCGACATCCACAGATACGCAGTATTTT. The encoded protein is CASSVGGGATSTDTQYF. The chain carries TRBV9 and TRBJ2-3; a possible D gene is TRBD2 (7 bases). The CDR3 runs to 17 residues. V lost 0 bases to trimming and J lost 2 bases, with 16 bases between them. The germline V gene encodes CDR1 SGDLS and CDR2 YYNGEE.

This clone was detected once. The rearrangement uses TRBV14 and TRBJ2-3; D gene unclear. Looked up from germline, CDR1 is SGHDN and CDR2 is FVKESK. Between the trimmed V and J ends, which lost 0 bases and 0 bases, there was a span of 13 bases. This CDR3 spans 17 amino acids. DNA for the CDR3: TGTGCCAGCAGCCAAGATTTCTCGGTACCAAGCACAGATACGCAGTATTTT. This gives the protein CASSQDFSVPSTDTQYF.